A single sample is the source of the 17 T cell receptor beta chains below, sequenced in a study of OX40 agonist ivuxolimab in advanced cancers. Only in-frame clones appear in the TCRdb table, and some are missing; sequencing was by immunoSEQ multiplex PCR. The sample lists around 30,000 clones; roughly 80% were seen once. This material consisted of CD4+ or CD8+ T cells sorted from blood, taken in a trial of the OX40 agonist ivuxolimab. The receptors were gathered from an adult with an advanced solid tumor such as melanoma, head and neck, liver or kidney cancer.

The chain couples TRBV14 to TRBJ2-1; D is possibly TRBD1 or TRBD2 (6 bases each). Germline V lookup: CDR1 SGHDN, CDR2 FVKESK. Trimming cost V 1 base and J 6 bases, with 13 bases left between them. This CDR3 has 15 residues. The CDR3 DNA is TGTGCCAGCAGCCAAGTAGGGGGGCCAATCAATGAGCAGTTCTTC. This translates into CASSQVGGPINEQFF.

This chain connects TRBV12-5 to TRBJ2-2; D tentatively fits TRBD1 or TRBD2 (5 bases each). CDR3 length: 18 amino acids. Looked up from germline, CDR1 is LGHNT and CDR2 is FRNRAP. Trimming removed 5 bases from V and 2 bases from J, with 21 bases in between. In DNA form, the CDR3 reads TGTGCTAGTGGTGGGGCACTACGGGGCCTCCCTAACACCGGGGAGCTGTTTTTT. As protein: CASGGALRGLPNTGELFF.

V usage is TRBV7-8 and J usage is TRBJ2-1, with 7 bases fitting TRBD1. CDR1 is SGHVS, CDR2 FQNEAQ, per germline. The CDR3 has 16 residues. V dropped 6 bases and J dropped 4; count of bases not matched to a gene: 12. CDR3 sequence: CASSSTSRGTYNEQFF. The CDR3, as DNA: TGTGCCAGCAGTTCGACTTCCAGGGGGACATACAATGAGCAGTTCTTC.

The V gene is TRBV5-8, the J gene TRBJ1-3; the D gene is possibly TRBD1 (5 bases). The CDR3 has 15 amino acids. Between the trimmed V and J ends, which lost 0 bases and 4 bases, there was a span of 11 bases. Germline loops: CDR1 SGHTS, CDR2 YDEGEE. The CDR3 protein is CASSLAVGPGNTIYF. The CDR3 coding sequence is TGTGCCAGCAGCTTGGCCGTGGGACCCGGAAACACCATATATTTT. Variable domain in full (rest from reference TRBV5-8 and TRBJ1-3): EAGVTQSPTHLIKTRGQQATLRCSPISGHTSVYWYQQALGLGLQFLLWYDEGEERNRGNFPPRFSGRQFPNYSSELNVNALELEDSALYLCASSLAVGPGNTIYFGEGSWLTVV.

The V call is TRBV7-2, the J call TRBJ1-5; 7 bases align to TRBD1. CDR1 and CDR2 (germline): SGHTA, FQGNSA. J was trimmed by 4 bases and V by 8 bases; bases with no gene match: 11. The CDR3 length is 15 residues. The CDR3 nucleotides are TGTGCCAGCGGTTACGGCAGGGGGTCTAATCAGCCCCAGCATTTT. This gives the protein CASGYGRGSNQPQHF.

This clone is a singleton in its sample. V usage is TRBV7-9 and J usage is TRBJ2-5, with TRBD1 as a possible D gene (5 bases). Per germline, CDR1 SEHNR and CDR2 FQNEAQ (reference sequence). V was cut by 5 bases and J by 2 bases, with 15 bases left in between. This CDR3 is built from 15 residues. The CDR3 DNA is TGTGCCAGCAGCCCTAAACGACGACAGCAAGAGACCCAGTACTTC. Protein: CASSPKRRQQETQYF.

The chain couples TRBV7-2 to TRBJ2-7; unclear D gene. The CDR3 is 13 amino acids. The V end lost 6 bases, the J end lost 6 bases, and 15 bases lay between the germline ends. Germline loops: CDR1 SGHTA, CDR2 FQGNSA. CDR3 sequence (DNA): TGTGCCAGCAGGCCTATAGGGCTGAGCGAGCAGTACTTC. It yields the protein CASRPIGLSEQYF.

The chain joins TRBV4-3 to TRBJ1-1; TRBD1 is a possible D gene (5 bases). V was cut by 2 bases and J by 1 base, with 11 bases left in between. The germline V gene has CDR1 LGHNA and CDR2 YSLEER. The CDR3 totals 15 residues. The CDR3 sequence: CASSQSWGRNTEAFF. The CDR3, as DNA: TGCGCCAGCAGCCAATCTTGGGGGAGGAACACTGAAGCTTTCTTT.

The chain is built from TRBV15 and TRBJ1-6; 7 bases are shared with TRBD1. The CDR3 has 16 amino acids. The ends lost 0 bases at V and 9 bases at J; junction bases unmatched: 8. Germline loops: CDR1 LNHNV, CDR2 YYDKDF (reference sequence). This CDR3 is CATSRDSAGGGSPLHF. As DNA, the CDR3 is TGTGCCACCAGCAGAGATTCGGCAGGGGGAGGTTCACCCCTCCACTTT.

V gene TRBV7-3 combines with J gene TRBJ2-2; 10 nucleotides match TRBD2. The CDR3 loop spans 17 amino acids. V shed 5 bases and J 5 bases; nucleotides not matched to a gene: 11. Germline CDR1 is SGHTA and CDR2 is FQGTGA. The CDR3 spells CASSPGSSGSLTGELFF. CDR3 nucleotides: TGTGCCAGCAGCCCCGGTTCTAGCGGGAGTTTAACCGGGGAGCTGTTTTTT.

The rearrangement links TRBV7-8 to TRBJ1-6; D possibly corresponds to TRBD1 (6 bases). The V end lost 4 bases, the J end lost 12 bases, and 16 bases lay between the germline ends. CDR1 and CDR2 from the germline V gene are SGHVS and FQNEAQ. The CDR3 totals 14 residues. CDR3 region: CASSYGTIGKPLHF. CDR3 nucleotides: TGTGCCAGCAGCTACGGGACAATTGGTAAACCCCTCCACTTT.

The rearrangement links TRBV6-5 to TRBJ2-7; no clear D gene. The V gene lost 6 bases and the J gene lost 0 bases, with 15 bases spanning the gap. CDR1 is MNHEY, CDR2 SVGAGI, per germline. The CDR3 is made up of 15 amino acids. DNA for the CDR3: TGTGCCAGCAGGAATGATAGGACCCCCTCCTACGAGCAGTACTTC. It specifies CASRNDRTPSYEQYF.

The CDR3 DNA reads as TGCGCCAGCAGCCAACCGGAGAGGGCCCGGGGCTATGGCTACACCTTC. Its protein product is CASSQPERARGYGYTF. V is TRBV5-1 and J is TRBJ1-2; D unresolved. There are 16 residues in the CDR3. Trimming took 4 bases from V and 4 from J, leaving 20 bases between them. Per the germline V gene, CDR1 is SGHRS and CDR2 is YFSETQ.

This clone qualifies as medium-sized (0.01 to 0.1%). The junction differs from germline at one of its ends, possibly a read error. The V and J genes are TRBV29-1 and TRBJ2-5, with 8 bases identical to TRBD2. Germline V CDR1 and CDR2: SQVTM, ANQGSEA. The CDR3 runs 11 residues. DNA for the CDR3: TGCAGCGTTGTGACGGGGGGGACTATTAACTTC. Translating it yields CSVVTGGTINF.

J is TRBJ1-1 and V is TRBV5-4; TRBD1 agrees at 7 bases. The CDR3 loop spans 16 amino acids. V gave up 1 base and J gave up 1 base; unmatched junction bases: 7. Per the germline V gene, CDR1 is SGHNT and CDR2 is YYREEE (reference sequence). CDR3 amino acids: CASSLWAGQRNTEAFF. The CDR3 DNA is TGTGCCAGCAGCTTGTGGGCGGGACAGAGGAACACTGAAGCTTTCTTT.

The chain is built from TRBV5-1 and TRBJ2-6; D gene ambiguous. CDR1 is SGHRS, CDR2 YFSETQ, per germline. This CDR3 contains 14 residues. Trimming shortened V by 0 bases and J by 1 base, and 2 bases separated the two germline ends. The CDR3 loop is CASSLESGANVLTF. The CDR3 DNA reads as TGCGCCAGCAGCTTGGAGTCTGGGGCCAACGTCCTGACTTTC.

The V and J genes are TRBV9 and TRBJ2-2; TRBD2 aligns across 8 bases. Losses at the gene ends were 1 base for V and 4 bases for J; bases not matched to a gene: 3. The CDR3 length is 15 residues. Germline loops: CDR1 SGDLS, CDR2 YYNGEE. The CDR3 region is CASSVRGGGTGELFF. The DNA for the CDR3 is TGTGCCAGCAGCGTACGGGGGGGCGGCACCGGGGAGCTGTTTTTT.